The 27 T cell receptor beta chains below were found in one sample sequenced in a study of T cell repertoires in cytomegalovirus infection. TCRdb analysed the reads with MiXCR anew, one entry per CDR3 protein. The table shows some 440,000 distinct CDR3 sequences, with approximately 32% occurring only once. Sequenced: PBMCs. The source of these receptors is a human donor in good health (CMV status not recorded). Some clones in this sample may be carry-over from other donors' samples.

CDR3 loop: CASSSGGAEGEQFF. CDR3 nucleotide sequence: TGTGCCAGCAGCAGCGGTGGGGCAGAAGGTGAGCAGTTCTTC. The chain joins TRBV7-7 to TRBJ2-1; either TRBD1 or TRBD2 may fit D (5 bases each). The CDR3 is 14 residues long. Trimming shortened V by 5 bases and J by 9 bases, and 17 bases separated the two germline ends. Germline CDR1 is SSHAT and CDR2 is FNYEAQ (reference sequence). Full variable domain (rest looked up from reference TRBV7-7 and TRBJ2-1): GAGVSQSPRYKVTKRGQDVTLRCDPISSHATLYWYQQALGQGPEFLTYFNYEAQPDKSGLPSDRFSAERPEGSISTLTIQRTEQRDSAMYRCASSSGGAEGEQFFGPGTRLTVL.

This clonotype has ten or more counts. V gene TRBV6-1 combines with J gene TRBJ2-3; D possibly corresponds to TRBD2 (6 bases). The CDR3 runs 14 residues. Deletions cut 6 bases from V and 2 bases from J, with 12 bases between. In germline, CDR1 is MNHNS, CDR2 SASEGT. The DNA of the CDR3 is TGTGCCAGCAGGGAGGGACCGATCACAGATACGCAGTATTTT. Its protein is CASREGPITDTQYF.

The gene calls are TRBV5-5 and TRBJ2-5; TRBD1 is a possible D gene (6 bases). Germline-derived CDR1 and CDR2 are SGHKS and YYEKEE (reference sequence). The V gene lost 2 bases and the J gene lost 5 bases, with 16 bases spanning the gap. The CDR3 consists of 15 residues. The CDR3 DNA is TGTGCCAGCAGCTTACAACAGGGAGTTGGCGAGACCCAGTACTTC. Translation: CASSLQQGVGETQYF.

With respect to this clonotype: Just one base apart from a much larger clone, this may be a read error. The rearrangement uses TRBV2 and TRBJ1-1, with D uncertain. CDR3 length: 12 amino acids. CDR1 and CDR2 from the germline V gene are SNHLY and FYNNEI. V was pared by 7 bases and J by 0 bases, with 6 bases between. Here the CDR3 reads CASNPLNTEAFF. The CDR3 region has the DNA TGTGCCAGCAATCCCCTGAACACTGAAGCTTTCTTT.

As concerns this clonotype: Its ends do not fully match the called genes, so a read error is possible. The J gene is TRBJ2-1, the V gene TRBV7-2; 10 nucleotides line up with TRBD2. Germline V gene data show CDR1 as SGHTA and CDR2 as FQGNSA. The CDR3 length is 16 residues. The CDR3: CARSGLAGALYNEPVF. In DNA, the CDR3 is TGTGCCCGCAGCGGGCTAGCGGGGGCCCTATACAATGAGCCGGTCTTC. The whole variable domain, remainder taken from reference TRBV7-2 and TRBJ2-1, is GAGVSQSPSNKVTEKGKDVELRCDPISGHTALYWYRQSLGQGLEFLIYFQGNSAPDKSGLPSDRFSAERTGGSVSTLTIQRTQQEDSAVYLCARSGLAGALYNEPVFGPGTRLTVL.

This clonotype occurred a few times. V is TRBV20-1 and J is TRBJ2-2; D is undetermined. The CDR3 length is 12 residues. The germline CDR1 and CDR2 sequences are DFQATT and SNEGSKA (reference sequence). Trimming shortened V by 6 bases and J by 6 bases, and 11 bases separated the two germline ends. The CDR3 is CSAPWYSGELFF. The DNA for the CDR3 is TGCAGTGCCCCATGGTATTCCGGGGAGCTGTTTTTT.

The chain carries TRBV4-3 and TRBJ1-1; D is unclear. V was cut by 1 base and J by 0 bases, with 9 bases left in between. Germline CDR1 reads LGHNA; CDR2 reads YSLEER. CDR3 length equals 15 residues. The CDR3 DNA is TGCGCCAGCAGCCAAGTAGCACAGTTGAACACTGAAGCTTTCTTT. Protein sequence: CASSQVAQLNTEAFF.

The V gene is TRBV19, the J gene TRBJ2-1; 10 nucleotides line up with TRBD2. CDR3 length: 19 residues. Germline CDR1 is LNHDA and CDR2 is SQIVND (reference sequence). The V and J ends lost 3 bases and 6 bases, in that order; junction bases with no gene match: 17. The CDR3 protein is CASSIGQQRGGLSGNEQFF. Written as DNA, the CDR3 is TGTGCCAGTAGTATTGGGCAACAGCGGGGGGGCCTATCGGGCAATGAGCAGTTCTTC. The full variable domain, with the rest looked up from reference TRBV19 and TRBJ2-1, is DGGITQSPKYLFRKEGQNVTLSCEQNLNHDAMYWYRQDPGQGLRLIYYSQIVNDFQKGDIAEGYSVSREKKESFPLTVTSAQKNPTAFYLCASSIGQQRGGLSGNEQFFGPGTRLTVL.

This clonotype came up a few times. The rearrangement joins TRBV20-1 to TRBJ2-7; D might be TRBD1 (7 bases). Trimming removed 0 bases from V and 5 bases from J, with 17 bases in between. This CDR3 has 15 amino acids. CDR1 DFQATT and CDR2 SNEGSKA come from the germline V gene (reference sequence). This CDR3 reads CSAREGGTDYHEQYF. In DNA, the CDR3 is TGCAGTGCTAGAGAGGGCGGGACAGACTACCACGAGCAGTACTTC.

The V gene is TRBV5-1, the J gene TRBJ2-4, with unresolved D. The V and J ends lost 4 bases and 5 bases respectively, with 16 bases between them. The CDR3 length is 15 residues. Germline CDR1 is SGHRS and CDR2 is YFSETQ. The CDR3 DNA reads TGCGCCAGCAGCGTGAACGGGTCGCCCGAAAACATTCAGTACTTC. This sequence encodes CASSVNGSPENIQYF. Supplemented by reference TRBV5-1 and TRBJ2-4, the full variable domain reads KAGVTQTPRYLIKTRGQQVTLSCSPISGHRSVSWYQQTPGQGLQFLFEYFSETQRNKGNFPGRFSGRQFSNSRSEMNVSTLELGDSALYLCASSVNGSPENIQYFGAGTRLSVL.

The chain has TRBV12-3 or TRBV12-4 and TRBJ2-2, with TRBD2 identical over 12 bases. V gave up 5 bases and J gave up 3 bases; unmatched junction bases: 7. CDR3 length: 17 amino acids. The CDR3: CASSPRRLAGDTGELFF. In DNA, the CDR3 is TGTGCCAGCAGTCCACGTCGACTAGCGGGGGACACCGGGGAGCTGTTTTTT.

V and J are TRBV5-1 and TRBJ2-5, with TRBD1 identical over 7 bases. After removal of 1 base from V and 5 bases from J, the junction contained 8 bases not matched to a gene. The CDR3 extends over 15 amino acids. Per the germline V gene, CDR1 is SGHRS and CDR2 is YFSETQ. Written as DNA, the CDR3 is TGCGCCAGCAGCTTGATACAGGGGTCAACGGAGACCCAGTACTTC. This encodes CASSLIQGSTETQYF.

This clonotype was seen at least ten times. The chain uses TRBV6-1 and TRBJ2-6, with 7 bases fitting TRBD2. Trimming at V came to 0 bases and at J to 0 bases, leaving 11 bases not matched to a gene. The CDR3 is 20 amino acids. Per germline, CDR1 MNHNS and CDR2 SASEGT. The CDR3 DNA reads as TGTGCCAGCAGTGAAGCGGAACGAGCGGGACGCTTCTCTGGGGCCAACGTCCTGACTTTC. Translation gives CASSEAERAGRFSGANVLTF.

This clonotype was recorded many times. The chain uses TRBV11-1 and TRBJ2-2, with D unresolved. The V and J ends lost 8 bases and 6 bases respectively, with 13 bases between them. The CDR3 runs 13 residues. Germline lookup yields CDR1 SGHAT and CDR2 FQDESV (reference sequence). This chain's CDR3 is CASVAYGAGELFF. CDR3 in DNA: TGTGCCAGCGTCGCGTATGGGGCCGGGGAGCTGTTTTTT.

For this clonotype: A read error is possible here, since a much larger clone lies one base away. The V call is TRBV7-2, the J call TRBJ2-7, with 9 positions matching TRBD2. This CDR3 is 16 amino acids long. Per the germline V gene, CDR1 is SGHTA and CDR2 is FQGNSA. The DNA of the CDR3 is TGTTCCAGCAGCCTCCATAGCGGGGGAAGCTCCTACGAGCAGTACTTC. Encoded protein: CSSSLHSGGSSYEQYF. Drawing the rest from reference TRBV7-2 and TRBJ2-7, the complete variable domain is GAGVSQSPSNKVTEKGKDVELRCDPISGHTALYWYRQSLGQGLEFLIYFQGNSAPDKSGLPSDRFSAERTGGSVSTLTIQRTQQEDSAVYLCSSSLHSGGSSYEQYFGPGTRLTVT.

This clonotype was counted only a few times. The V and J genes are TRBV11-2 and TRBJ2-7, with TRBD1 matching 7 bases. CDR3 size: 15 residues. Germline V gives CDR1 SGHAT, CDR2 FQNNGV. Trimming at V came to 6 bases and at J to 0 bases, leaving 8 bases not matched to a gene. The CDR3 reads CASRRQGPDSYEQYF. CDR3 DNA sequence: TGTGCCAGCAGAAGACAGGGCCCGGACTCCTACGAGCAGTACTTC.

This clonotype was counted only a few times. The genes are TRBV12-5 and TRBJ2-3; 9 nucleotides match TRBD2. V shed 6 bases, J shed 7 bases, and the junction held 17 bases outside the gene matches. Germline V gene lookup returns CDR1 LGHNT and CDR2 FRNRAP. The CDR3 consists of 17 residues. CDR3 nucleotides: TGTGCTAGTGGACATGTAGCGGGGGCCAGGGTCTCATATACGCAGTATTTT. Encoded protein: CASGHVAGARVSYTQYF.

A word on this clonotype: This may arise from a read error, as a much more abundant clone is one base away. J is TRBJ1-2 and V is TRBV12-3 or TRBV12-4; 7 nucleotides align to TRBD1. V shed 8 bases and J 10 bases; nucleotides not matched to a gene: 10. The CDR3 is 12 residues long. The CDR3 is CASSSTGNVYTF. The CDR3 coding sequence is TGTGCCAGCTCCTCGACAGGGAATGTCTACACCTTC.

This clonotype was counted a single time. The chain uses TRBV12-3 or TRBV12-4 and TRBJ2-1, with 10 bases that match TRBD2. The CDR3 loop spans 14 amino acids. V was pared by 8 bases and J by 2 bases, with 3 bases of the junction left unmatched. The CDR3 DNA reads as TGTGCCAGCCAAAGCGGGGGGGCCTACAATGAGCAGTTCTTC. Translating it yields CASQSGGAYNEQFF.

This clonotype was recorded many times. The rearrangement joins TRBV7-6 to TRBJ2-7, with D maybe TRBD1 (5 bases). The CDR3 loop spans 16 amino acids. Trimming took off 5 bases at V and 4 bases at J, with 21 bases between the two ends. Per germline, CDR1 SGHVS and CDR2 FNYEAQ. CDR3 coding DNA: TGTGCCAGCAGCCCCCGTCCGGCAGGGCCAGGGTACGAGCAGTACTTC. Protein sequence: CASSPRPAGPGYEQYF.

This clonotype was detected ten times or more. This sequence joins TRBV5-1 and TRBJ1-5; D is unclear. This CDR3 region has 13 residues. CDR1 and CDR2 from the germline V gene are SGHRS and YFSETQ. V gave up 4 bases and J gave up 0 bases, with 5 bases separating them. The CDR3 reads CASSLYSNQPQHF. CDR3 coding DNA: TGCGCCAGCAGCCTTTATAGCAATCAGCCCCAGCATTTT.

In its sample, this clonotype was seen a few times. The chain has TRBV27 and TRBJ1-6; D gene unclear. The length of the CDR3 is 17 residues. CDR1 is MNHEY and CDR2 is SMNVEV in the germline V gene (reference sequence). The germline V and J ends were trimmed by 4 bases and 7 bases, with 20 bases remaining between them. This chain's CDR3 is CASSSRAGPLGNSPLHF. The DNA for the CDR3 is TGTGCCAGCAGTTCGCGAGCCGGACCCTTGGGGAATTCACCCCTCCACTTT.

About this clonotype: This clone may be a read error of a much larger clone one base away. Because it lacks the conserved phenylalanine or tryptophan at the end, this CDR3 is likely a read error. The chain combines TRBV12-3 or TRBV12-4 with TRBJ2-1; 7 nucleotides match TRBD1. V lost 0 bases and J lost 3; bases outside the gene matches: 2. The CDR3 is made up of 15 amino acids. CDR3 nucleotide sequence: TGTGCCAGCAGTTTAGCACGGACAGGCTACAATGAGCAGTTCTTG. Its translation: CASSLARTGYNEQFL.

As concerns this clonotype: This may stem from a read error, because a much larger clone lies one nucleotide away. J is TRBJ1-1 and V is TRBV4-1; perhaps TRBD1 as D (5 bases). Germline V gene lookup returns CDR1 MGHRA and CDR2 YSYEKL. Trimming shortened V by 2 bases and J by 6 bases, and 13 bases separated the two germline ends. The length of the CDR3 is 14 residues. In DNA, the CDR3 is TGCGCCAGCAGCCAACAGGGTGGAGGCCCTGAAGCTTTCTTT. Translating it yields CASSQQGGGPEAFF.

In this sample, this clonotype turned up many times. The chain uses TRBV7-2 and TRBJ1-5; D is ambiguous. CDR1 is SGHTA, CDR2 FQGNSA, per germline. The ends were cut back, 4 bases at V and 6 bases at J, with 10 bases in the middle. There are 13 residues in the CDR3. The CDR3 DNA reads TGTGCCAGCAGCTCGATGGACGGTCAGCCCCAGCATTTT. Residues: CASSSMDGQPQHF.

The CDR3 sequence is CSAIIGTYEQYF. CDR3 nucleotide sequence: TGCAGTGCTATAATAGGCACCTACGAGCAGTACTTC. The V and J genes are TRBV20-1 and TRBJ2-7; unclear D gene. The CDR3 contains 12 residues. Germline assignment: CDR1 DFQATT and CDR2 SNEGSKA (reference sequence). V was pared by 4 bases and J by 2 bases, with 9 bases between.

The V and J genes are TRBV18 and TRBJ2-7; TRBD2 might be the D (6 bases). The CDR3 covers 12 residues. Trimming left V 7 bases short and J 6 bases short, with 13 bases between. Germline CDR1 and CDR2: KGHSH and LQKENI. As DNA, the CDR3 is TGTGCCAGCTACCCGGGGGTAGGCGAGCAGTACTTC. This encodes CASYPGVGEQYF.